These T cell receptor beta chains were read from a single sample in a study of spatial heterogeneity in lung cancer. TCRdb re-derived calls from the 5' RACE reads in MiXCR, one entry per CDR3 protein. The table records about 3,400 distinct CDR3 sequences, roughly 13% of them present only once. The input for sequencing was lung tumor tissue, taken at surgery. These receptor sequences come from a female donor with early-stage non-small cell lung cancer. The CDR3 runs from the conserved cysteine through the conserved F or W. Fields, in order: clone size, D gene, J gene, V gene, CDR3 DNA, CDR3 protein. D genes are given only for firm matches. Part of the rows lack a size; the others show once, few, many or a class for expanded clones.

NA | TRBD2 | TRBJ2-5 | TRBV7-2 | TGTGCCAGCAGCGGGACGGGGGGGTTAGAGACCCAGTACTTC | CASSGTGGLETQYF
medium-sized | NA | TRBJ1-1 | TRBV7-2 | TGTGCCAGCAGCTTAATGAACACTGAAGCTTTCTTT | CASSLMNTEAFF
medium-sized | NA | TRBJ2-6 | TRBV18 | TGTGCCAGCTCACTGGGGTTGGCAGCTGGGGCCAACGTCCTGACTTTC | CASSLGLAAGANVLTF
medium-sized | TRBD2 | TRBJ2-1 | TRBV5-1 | TGCGCCAGCAGCCCGCCGGGACTAGCGGGCTACAATGAGCAGTTCTTC | CASSPPGLAGYNEQFF
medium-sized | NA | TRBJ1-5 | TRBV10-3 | TGTGCCATCAGTGAGGGGCCTGATAGTTATAGCAATCAGCCCCAGCATTTT | CAISEGPDSYSNQPQHF
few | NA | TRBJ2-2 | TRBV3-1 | TGTGCCAGCAGCCAAGATCGGAGTAGCGGTAACACCGGGGAGCTGTTTTTT | CASSQDRSSGNTGELFF
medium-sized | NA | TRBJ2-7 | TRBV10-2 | TGCGCCAGCAGTGAGTCTTGGGGGAACCACGAGCAGTACTTC | CASSESWGNHEQYF
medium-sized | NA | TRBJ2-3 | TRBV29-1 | TGCAGCGTTTTGGGGACCGGAGATACGCAGTATTTT | CSVLGTGDTQYF
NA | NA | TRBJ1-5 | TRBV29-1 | TGCAGCGTTTGCGGGCGGGATAGCAATCAGCCCCAGCATTTT | CSVCGRDSNQPQHF
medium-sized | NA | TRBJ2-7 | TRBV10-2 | TGCGCCAGCACCCCCTCCGCAGGGATGGGGGAGCAGTACTTC | CASTPSAGMGEQYF
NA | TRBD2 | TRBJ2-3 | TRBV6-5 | TGTGCCAGCAGTCCCCCGACTAGCGGGGATGCGCAGTATTTT | CASSPPTSGDAQYF
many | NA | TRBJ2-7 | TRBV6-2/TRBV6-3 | TGTGCCAGCAGTTCGACCTGGACGGAATTCTACGAGCAGTACTTC | CASSSTWTEFYEQYF
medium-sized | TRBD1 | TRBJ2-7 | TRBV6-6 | TGTGCCAGCGCCAGACTCCGGACAGGGACGATCAACGAAGGTCCCTACGAGCAGTACTTC | CASARLRTGTINEGPYEQYF
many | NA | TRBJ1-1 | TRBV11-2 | TGTGCCAGCAGCTTCGACGGGGCGTTTGCTGAAGCTTTCTTT | CASSFDGAFAEAFF
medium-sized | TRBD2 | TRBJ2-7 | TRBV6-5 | TGTGCCAGCAGTTACGGCGGGGGGGCCGGCGGCGAGCAGTACTTC | CASSYGGGAGGEQYF
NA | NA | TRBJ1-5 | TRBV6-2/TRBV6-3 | TGTGCCAGCAGTACGTTACCACAGGGAAATCAGCCCCAGCATTTT | CASSTLPQGNQPQHF
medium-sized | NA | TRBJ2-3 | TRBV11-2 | TGTGCCAGCAGCTTAAGTAACCCGGGACAAGGCAGGACAGATACGCAGTATTTT | CASSLSNPGQGRTDTQYF